Listed here is a single T cell receptor (beta chain). Its specificity is not known. The CDR3 has 13 amino acids. V shed 8 bases and J 6 bases; nucleotides not matched to a gene: 7. CDR1 and CDR2 (germline): SGHAT, FQNNGV. The data were obtained in a study of cytomegalovirus exposure and HLA in healthy donors. 13 Jbeta primers and 60 Vbeta primers were used for the PCR. In the source study's methods: Counted up in a later analysis, unique TCR beta chains came to about 80 million, with about 9.9 million shared. Only in-frame clones appear in the TCRdb table, and some are missing; sequencing was by immunoSEQ multiplex PCR. V, J and clone size reflect that table, while D and trimming were determined from the DNA. This table has about 160,000 clones, 65% to 80% appearing once. Study observations and caveats: The number of N-insertions in an Asian-associated ancestry cluster was reportedly below the approximately 680-donor mean in a later analysis.

This chain links TRBV11-2 with TRBJ2-4; 7 bases are a match to TRBD1. The receptor was isolated from a female donor in good health and CMV-seronegative. The sequencing sample was made of PBMCs. CDR3 in amino acids: CASAEGARNIQYF. The CDR3 region has the DNA TGTGCCAGCGCTGAGGGGGCTCGAAACATTCAGTACTTC.